A selection of T cell receptor beta chains follows, all from one sample in a study of molecular identifiers for immune sequencing clone quantification. TCRdb passed the PCR reads through MiXCR, listing each CDR3 protein once. The sample records a few hundred thousand distinct CDR3 sequences, 20% to 25% being singletons. The specimen sequenced was naive CD8+ T cells from blood, with Jurkat cell RNA spiked in. The receptors derive from a human donor in good health. Some libraries in this study had Jurkat cell RNA spiked in. The CDR3 runs from the conserved cysteine through the conserved F or W.

V	J	CDR3
TRBV27	TRBJ2-7	CASSLMSGASEQYF
TRBV4-1	TRBJ1-1	CASSQIAGGGTEAFF
TRBV19	TRBJ1-5	CASSIRDGFNQPQHF
TRBV20-1	TRBJ2-7	CSASSSAAGARAYEQYF
TRBV4-2	TRBJ2-2	CASSQDWGGRVTGELFF
TRBV20-1	TRBJ2-5	CSARDWQPQETQYF
TRBV7-9	TRBJ1-4	CASSSRDRGPTNEKLFF
TRBV13	TRBJ2-5	CASSSSDSPASETQYF
TRBV7-9	TRBJ1-1	CASSPNERGNTEAFF
TRBV29-1	TRBJ2-1	CSVPGTPRPYNEQFF
TRBV27	TRBJ2-1	CASSLARGRGNEQFF
TRBV6-6	TRBJ2-7	CASSFGVHEQYF
TRBV7-2	TRBJ2-3	CASSLNVAGGVSGTQYF
TRBV6-2/TRBV6-3	TRBJ2-3	CASSTGAARDTQYF
TRBV7-3	TRBJ2-1	CASSGGLVFYDEQFF
TRBV29-1	TRBJ2-5	CSVVGHSLYQETQYF
TRBV27	TRBJ2-1	CASSDSTGTGYNEQFF
TRBV19	TRBJ1-5	CASRDLIGTGFYNQPQHF